These 9 T cell receptor beta chains were sequenced from one sample in a study of cytomegalovirus exposure and HLA in healthy donors. Sequencing used immunoSEQ multiplex PCR; TCRdb keeps in-frame clones, though not all of them. The sample lists about 200,000 clones, around four fifths occurring once. The sequenced sample consisted of PBMCs. The receptors come from a woman aged 18-29 years in good health and CMV-seronegative.

The chain joins TRBV6-1 to TRBJ2-3; TRBD1 aligns across 10 bases. CDR1 and CDR2 from the germline V gene are MNHNS and SASEGT. The CDR3 is 14 residues long. V lost 6 bases to trimming and J lost 4 bases; unmatched junction nucleotides: 4. The chain's CDR3 is CASSNGQGADTQYF. Written as DNA, the CDR3 is TGTGCCAGCAGCAACGGACAGGGGGCAGATACGCAGTATTTT.

This clone was seen just once. The V and J genes are TRBV6-6 and TRBJ1-2; D remains ambiguous. Trimming shortened V by 4 bases and J by 8 bases, and 20 bases separated the two germline ends. The CDR3 contains 15 residues. The germline gives CDR1 MNHNY, CDR2 SVGAGI (reference sequence). For the CDR3, the DNA is TGTGCCAGCAGTTCAGTGGACGGACTCAAGGGAGGCTACACCTTC. Its protein is CASSSVDGLKGGYTF.

This rearrangement joins TRBV4-2 to TRBJ1-1; 7 nucleotides line up with TRBD1. The CDR3 runs 16 residues. The germline CDR1 and CDR2 sequences are LGHNA and YNFKEQ. With 4 bases clipped from V and 7 bases from J, the junction kept 15 bases outside the gene matches. CDR3 in amino acids: CASSRSSQGVWDEAFF. In DNA form, the CDR3 reads TGTGCCAGCAGCCGATCATCCCAGGGGGTGTGGGATGAAGCTTTCTTT.

The chain is built from TRBV5-1 and TRBJ2-2, with TRBD1 matching over 10 bases. CDR1 is SGHRS and CDR2 is YFSETQ in the germline V gene. Germline trimming cut 4 bases from V and 6 bases from J; bases unmatched to any gene: 6. The CDR3 consists of 15 residues. The CDR3 spells CASSTRQGASGELFF. The CDR3 DNA sequence: TGCGCCAGCAGCACCCGACAGGGGGCGTCCGGGGAGCTGTTTTTT.

The chain employs TRBV7-9 and TRBJ2-2, with TRBD2 matching 12 bases. This CDR3 is 15 amino acids long. The J segment lost 7 bases and the V segment lost 10 bases, leaving 10 bases of the junction unmatched. CDR1 and CDR2 (germline): SEHNR, FQNEAQ (reference sequence). The CDR3 coding sequence is TGTGCCACCTCGACTAGCGGGAGCCCAGGCGGGGAGCTGTTTTTT. It specifies CATSTSGSPGGELFF.

The chain has TRBV29-1 and TRBJ2-7, with 9 bases identical to TRBD1. The CDR3 loop spans 13 amino acids. The germline V gene has CDR1 SQVTM and CDR2 ANQGSEA. V was clipped by 3 bases and J by 6 bases; unmatched bases: 6. This CDR3 is CSVDRTGAGEQYF. The CDR3 DNA sequence: TGCAGCGTTGACAGGACAGGGGCCGGCGAGCAGTACTTC.

The chain combines TRBV6-1 with TRBJ2-7; D gene unclear. Trimming removed 6 bases at V and 1 base at J, with 10 bases between. This CDR3 region has 13 residues. Germline CDR1 reads MNHNS; CDR2 reads SASEGT. This chain's CDR3 is CASRIQPSYEQYF. CDR3 nucleotides: TGTGCCAGCAGAATACAGCCTTCCTACGAGCAGTACTTC.

The chain couples TRBV11-2 to TRBJ2-7, with 7 bases fitting TRBD2. Per the germline V gene, CDR1 is SGHAT and CDR2 is FQNNGV. The CDR3 extends over 15 amino acids. V was clipped by 0 bases and J by 5 bases; unmatched bases: 7. The CDR3 bases are TGTGCCAGCAGCTTAGATCGAGCGGGGTACGACGAGCAGTACTTC. As protein: CASSLDRAGYDEQYF.

This chain uses TRBV5-6 with TRBJ1-5, with unresolved D. This CDR3 has 17 amino acids. CDR1 is SGHDT and CDR2 is YYEEEE in the germline V gene. V shed 0 bases and J shed 0 bases, with 13 bases lying between them. CDR3: CASSLGGSRNSNQPQHF. The CDR3 region has the DNA TGTGCCAGCAGCTTGGGAGGGTCCCGTAATAGCAATCAGCCCCAGCATTTT.